This note documents a single TCR beta chain sequence. The repertoire was sequenced with immunoSEQ multiplex PCR; TCRdb's copy has only in-frame clones and lacks some. This sample has about 170,000 clones, with approximately 84% found just once. This sample is drawn from a study of blood T cell repertoires in COVID-19. Across the study: Nucleic acid was either cDNA or gDNA, and it came from T cells, B-cell-depleted T cells, or PBMCs.

CDR1 and CDR2 (germline): SGHTA, FQGNSA. V trimming: 5 bases; J trimming: 0 bases; junction bases outside the gene matches: 3. The CDR3 consists of 15 residues. The receptor was derived from a woman older than 75 with acute or convalescent COVID-19. The chain couples TRBV7-2 to TRBJ1-4; 7 bases line up with TRBD1. Sequencing was carried out using peripheral blood. CDR3 in DNA: TGTGCCAGCAGCACAGGGGTTGCAACTAATGAAAAACTGTTTTTT. Translated, it gives CASSTGVATNEKLFF. The variable domain in full, completed from reference TRBV7-2 and TRBJ1-4, reads GAGVSQSPSNKVTEKGKDVELRCDPISGHTALYWYRQSLGQGLEFLIYFQGNSAPDKSGLPSDRFSAERTGGSVSTLTIQRTQQEDSAVYLCASSTGVATNEKLFFGSGTQLSVL.